These 9 T cell receptor beta chains were all obtained from the same sample, sequenced in a study of T cell changes during pregnancy in multiple sclerosis. Assay: immunoSEQ multiplex PCR; the TCRdb copy retains only in-frame clones and omits some. The sample contains 60,000 to 90,000 clones, about 88% of which appear only once. The sequencing here drew on peripheral blood, taken before pregnancy. These receptors were collected from a female donor with multiple sclerosis, enrolled in a pregnancy study.

The chain carries TRBV7-9 and TRBJ1-2, with D possibly matching TRBD1 (6 bases). Germline CDR1 and CDR2: SEHNR and FQNEAQ (reference sequence). The CDR3 contains 16 residues. Trimming cost V 2 bases and J 2 bases, with 15 bases left between them. Written as DNA, the CDR3 is TGTGCCAGCAGCTTACTCCTAGGGGGTAAGAACTATGGCTACACCTTC. It is translated as CASSLLLGGKNYGYTF. Drawing the rest from reference TRBV7-9 and TRBJ1-2, the complete variable domain is DTGVSQNPRHKITKRGQNVTFRCDPISEHNRLYWYRQTLGQGPEFLTYFQNEAQLEKSRLLSDRFSAERPKGSFSTLEIQRTEQGDSAMYLCASSLLLGGKNYGYTFGSGTRLTVV.

V and J are TRBV28 and TRBJ1-2; 7 nucleotides agree with TRBD1. The CDR3 sequence is 16 residues long. Germline CDR1 reads MDHEN; CDR2 reads SYDVKM. The V gene end was trimmed by 5 bases and the J gene end by 2 bases; junction bases not matched to a gene: 11. Here the CDR3 reads CASSGVPGQHNYGYTF. CDR3 nucleotides: TGTGCCAGCAGTGGAGTTCCGGGACAGCACAACTATGGCTACACCTTC.

The chain carries TRBV6-5 and TRBJ2-7, with a tentative D call TRBD2 (5 bases). Trimming removed 6 bases at V and 8 bases at J, with 17 bases between. The CDR3 has 13 residues. Germline CDR1 MNHEY, CDR2 SVGAGI. CDR3 loop: CASRVVASFKQYF. The DNA for the CDR3 is TGTGCCAGCAGGGTCGTGGCTAGCTTTAAGCAGTACTTC.

CDR3 protein: CASSLDARRTEAFF. The DNA of the CDR3 is TGTGCCAGCAGCTTAGATGCACGTCGGACTGAAGCTTTCTTT. V usage is TRBV11-3 and J usage is TRBJ1-1; D unclear. The length of the CDR3 is 14 residues. CDR1 is SGHNT, CDR2 YENEEA, per germline. V was clipped by 0 bases and J by 5 bases, with 10 bases between them.

The chain couples TRBV27 to TRBJ2-5; maybe TRBD1 (6 bases). V was shortened by 4 bases and J by 5 bases, with 20 bases between the two germline ends. CDR1 is MNHEY and CDR2 is SMNVEV in the germline V gene (reference sequence). The CDR3 has 16 residues. The CDR3 protein is CASSSLPRDKGETQYF. The CDR3 coding sequence is TGTGCCAGCAGTTCCCTACCCAGGGACAAAGGCGAGACCCAGTACTTC.

The genes are TRBV6-5 and TRBJ1-1; the D is unclear. The CDR3 is 13 amino acids. V dropped 3 bases and J dropped 3 bases, with 8 bases sitting between them. The V gene's germline CDR1 is MNHEY and CDR2 SVGAGI. For the CDR3, the DNA is TGTGCCAGCAGTTATATTCGGGACACTGAAGCTTTCTTT. This sequence encodes CASSYIRDTEAFF.

V usage is TRBV9 and J usage is TRBJ2-2; D perhaps matches TRBD1 (6 bases). Germline V CDR1 and CDR2: SGDLS, YYNGEE. The V end lost 0 bases, the J end lost 8 bases, and 14 bases lay between the germline ends. This CDR3 region has 15 residues. CDR3 in amino acids: CASSVAGTPWGELFF. CDR3 DNA: TGTGCCAGCAGCGTAGCTGGGACACCCTGGGGGGAGCTGTTTTTT.

V usage is TRBV28 and J usage is TRBJ1-2, with 9 bases lining up with TRBD1. From germline, CDR1 is MDHEN and CDR2 SYDVKM. The CDR3 consists of 14 residues. V gave up 2 bases and J gave up 7 bases; unmatched junction bases: 5. CDR3 residues: CASSLGGTGLGYTF. Written as DNA, the CDR3 is TGTGCCAGCAGTTTAGGCGGGACAGGGCTTGGCTACACCTTC.

The rearrangement uses TRBV2 and TRBJ2-1, with 9 bases matching TRBD1. Germline lookup yields CDR1 SNHLY and CDR2 FYNNEI. The junction had 8 bases not matched to a gene; V was cut back by 6 bases and J by 2 bases. The CDR3 consists of 16 residues. This CDR3 reads CASRGTGGATYNEQFF. CDR3 DNA sequence: TGTGCCAGCAGGGGAACAGGGGGCGCGACCTACAATGAGCAGTTCTTC.